The source of this T cell receptor beta chain is a study of blood T cell repertoires in COVID-19. Whole-study context: Spain, Italy and the United States supplied samples that represented acute and convalescent COVID-19. From T cells, B-cell-depleted T cells, or PBMCs came the material, which was cDNA or gDNA.

Original processing notes: Amplification of reference gene primers was used by the study to estimate nucleated cell counts. Clones were read by immunoSEQ multiplex PCR, and TCRdb kept only the in-frame ones, dropping some. That table gives V, J and clone size, and the DNA gave D and trimming. In the table there are approximately 90,000 clones, around 72% of which are singletons. J gave up 7 bases and V 8 bases, and 12 bases lay outside the gene matches. The CDR3 contains 14 residues. The germline V gene has CDR1 MDHEN and CDR2 SYDVKM. Specimen: peripheral blood. The sequence came from a woman older than 75 with acute or convalescent COVID-19. V is TRBV28 and J is TRBJ1-2; TRBD1 matches at 8 bases. The CDR3 DNA is TGTGCCAGCGTAGAATCAGGGGGCATACTTGGCTACACCTTC. Translated: CASVESGGILGYTF.